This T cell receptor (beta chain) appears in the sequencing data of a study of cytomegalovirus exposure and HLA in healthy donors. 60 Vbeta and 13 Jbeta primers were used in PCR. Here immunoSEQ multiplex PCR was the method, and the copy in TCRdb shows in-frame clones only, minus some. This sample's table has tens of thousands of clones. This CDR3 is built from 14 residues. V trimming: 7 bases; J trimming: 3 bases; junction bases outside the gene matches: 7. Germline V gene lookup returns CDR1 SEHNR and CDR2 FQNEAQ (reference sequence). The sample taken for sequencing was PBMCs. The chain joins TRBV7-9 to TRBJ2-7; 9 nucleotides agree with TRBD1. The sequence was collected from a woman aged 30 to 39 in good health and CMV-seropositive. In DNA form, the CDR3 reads TGTGCCAGCACCTCGGGACAGGGTTTCTACGAGCAGTACTTC. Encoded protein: CASTSGQGFYEQYF. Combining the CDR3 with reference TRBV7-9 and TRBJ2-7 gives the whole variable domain DTGVSQNPRHKITKRGQNVTFRCDPISEHNRLYWYRQTLGQGPEFLTYFQNEAQLEKSRLLSDRFSAERPKGSFSTLEIQRTEQGDSAMYLCASTSGQGFYEQYFGPGTRLTVT.